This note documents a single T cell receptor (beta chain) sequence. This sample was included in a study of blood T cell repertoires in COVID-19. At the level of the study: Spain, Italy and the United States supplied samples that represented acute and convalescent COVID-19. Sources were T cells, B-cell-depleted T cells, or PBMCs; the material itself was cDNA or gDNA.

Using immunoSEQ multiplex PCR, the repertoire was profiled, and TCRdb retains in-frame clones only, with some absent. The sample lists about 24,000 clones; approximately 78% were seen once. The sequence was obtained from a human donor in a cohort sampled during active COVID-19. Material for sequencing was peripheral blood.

Here the CDR3 DNA reads TGTGCCAGCAGCTTTGATACCGGGACAGTTACCAATGGCTACACCTTC. This translates into CASSFDTGTVTNGYTF. The chain carries TRBV7-2 and TRBJ1-2; 7 nucleotides agree with TRBD1. V shed 3 bases and J 6 bases; nucleotides not matched to a gene: 13. The CDR3 contains 16 residues. Germline V lookup: CDR1 SGHTA, CDR2 FQGNSA.